In its sample, the clone carrying this TCR beta chain was seen many times. Amplification targeted the TCR beta CDR3 regions, with RNA transcripts as the source material. After a first-round RT-PCR with HTBI primers, a second-round multiplex PCR was run. One entry per CDR3 protein results from TCRdb running MiXCR on the multiplex PCR reads. The sample yields some 25,000 distinct CDR3 sequences, around 50% seen once. PBMCs originated in about 9.8 ml of fresh peripheral blood. The data belong to a study of Graves' ophthalmopathy and Graves' hyperthyroidism. Trimming removed 2 bases from V and 6 bases from J; junction bases left unmatched: 9. This CDR3 spans 15 amino acids. Germline CDR1 and CDR2: MDHEN and SYDVKM.

The specimen sequenced was peripheral blood. The clonotype was recovered from an adult woman with stable Graves' hyperthyroidism. The chain combines TRBV28 with TRBJ2-7, with 8 bases lining up with TRBD2. The DNA for the CDR3 is TGTGCCAGCAGTTTAGCGTCTAGCGGGTTGGGCGAGCAGTACTTC. Residues: CASSLASSGLGEQYF.